This T cell receptor beta chain was sequenced for a study of shared clonotypes between healthy human individuals. V lost 0 bases and J lost 8; bases outside the gene matches: 9. This CDR3 comprises 15 residues. The germline CDR1 and CDR2 sequences are LNHNV and YYDKDF (reference sequence). As to this clone: Its antigen remains unidentified.

Libraries were prepared by immunoSEQ multiplex PCR; TCRdb keeps only in-frame clonotypes and omits some of them. The table lists around 1.5 million clones, approximately 98% of them singletons. Study-level findings and limits: Sequencing of the sorted subsets was shown by rarefaction to be incomplete despite large depth.

V is TRBV15 and J is TRBJ1-2; 7 nucleotides align to TRBD1. The source material was naive CD4+ T cells sorted from blood. The sample's subset: CD45RA+ positively selected. This receptor was obtained from a young man in good health. The DNA of the CDR3 is TGTGCCACCAGCAGAGATCAGGGGGTTTTAGGCGGCTACACCTTC. Its protein product is CATSRDQGVLGGYTF. Combining the CDR3 with reference TRBV15 and TRBJ1-2 gives the whole variable domain DAMVIQNPRYQVTQFGKPVTLSCSQTLNHNVMYWYQQKSSQAPKLLFHYYDKDFNNEADTPDNFQSRRPNTSFCFLDIRSPGLGDTAMYLCATSRDQGVLGGYTFGSGTRLTVV.